This T cell receptor beta chain was captured in a study of blood T cell repertoires in COVID-19. Study background: Samples taken during acute and convalescent COVID-19 were collected in the United States, Italy and Spain. T cells, B-cell-depleted T cells, or PBMCs supplied cDNA or gDNA.

As originally analysed: How many nucleated cells were present was estimated from reference gene primer amplification. The table came from immunoSEQ multiplex PCR; TCRdb's copy has only in-frame clones and leaves some out. V, J and clone size are those of that table, while D and trimming were read from the DNA. The table includes around 97,000 clones, 70% to 85% detected once. Sequencing was carried out using peripheral blood. The TCR originated in a man between 65 and 80 years old with acute or convalescent COVID-19.

The CDR3 region has the DNA TGTGCCAGCAGTCCCCCCGGCGGAGTCTACGAGCAGTACTTC. Translated, it gives CASSPPGGVYEQYF. The chain links TRBV28 to TRBJ2-7; D remains ambiguous. Per germline, CDR1 MDHEN and CDR2 SYDVKM. V was cut by 5 bases and J by 3 bases, with 14 bases left in between. This CDR3 is built from 14 residues.